These 30 T cell receptor beta chains share one sample of origin, sequenced in a study of blood T cell repertoires in COVID-19. Profiled with immunoSEQ multiplex PCR; TCRdb holds only in-frame clones, not every one. Of approximately 230,000 clones in the sample, 85% to 90% were seen once. The sequenced sample was PBMCs or T cells enriched from blood (not recorded which). The receptors were sampled from a middle-aged man who had recovered from COVID-19.

The J gene is TRBJ2-7, the V gene TRBV27; 7 bases match TRBD2. The CDR3 has 16 amino acids. Germline CDR1 reads MNHEY; CDR2 reads SMNVEV (reference sequence). V dropped 6 bases and J dropped 0; count of bases not matched to a gene: 11. CDR3 loop: CASRSLGGGSSYEQYF. The CDR3 DNA reads as TGTGCCAGCAGGTCCCTGGGGGGAGGGAGCTCCTACGAGCAGTACTTC.

The V call is TRBV10-3, the J call TRBJ2-3; D not certain. The CDR3 extends over 15 amino acids. The germline CDR1 and CDR2 sequences are ENHRY and SYGVKD. Trimming removed 3 bases from V and 1 base from J, with 11 bases in between. The DNA for the CDR3 is TGTGCCATCAGTGAAGAGAGTACCCGCACAGATACGCAGTATTTT. This gives the protein CAISEESTRTDTQYF.

The V call is TRBV5-6, the J call TRBJ2-7; D is ambiguous. This CDR3 has 13 residues. The germline V and J ends were trimmed by 2 bases and 6 bases, with 12 bases remaining between them. CDR1 and CDR2 (germline): SGHDT, YYEEEE. DNA of the CDR3: TGTGCCAGCAGCTTACGCCACTCTGGCGAGCAGTACTTC. It yields the protein CASSLRHSGEQYF. Supplemented by reference TRBV5-6 and TRBJ2-7, the full variable domain reads DAGVTQSPTHLIKTRGQQVTLRCSPKSGHDTVSWYQQALGQGPQFIFQYYEEEERQRGNFPDRFSGHQFPNYSSELNVNALLLGDSALYLCASSLRHSGEQYFGPGTRLTVT.

The J gene is TRBJ2-1, the V gene TRBV7-3; 11 bases align to TRBD2. V lost 5 bases to trimming and J lost 9 bases; unmatched junction nucleotides: 12. Germline V gene data show CDR1 as SGHTA and CDR2 as FQGTGA. The CDR3 spans 16 residues. The CDR3 region has the DNA TGTGCCAGCAGCCCCTCCTTAGCGGGGGGGCCGAGTGAGCAGTTCTTC. Protein: CASSPSLAGGPSEQFF.

This clone showed up just once. The chain joins TRBV12-3 or TRBV12-4 to TRBJ2-2, with D hard to call. V was clipped by 3 bases and J by 3 bases, with 2 bases between them. This CDR3 comprises 12 residues. The CDR3 loop is CASSFYTGELFF. The CDR3 DNA reads TGTGCCAGCAGTTTCTACACCGGGGAGCTGTTTTTT.

The rearrangement links TRBV30 to TRBJ1-1; D remains ambiguous. The CDR3 covers 13 residues. The germline V gene encodes CDR1 GTSNPN and CDR2 SVGIG (reference sequence). Trimming shortened V by 0 bases and J by 1 base, and 6 bases separated the two germline ends. CDR3 sequence: CAWSVGRNTEAFF. The CDR3 bases are TGTGCCTGGAGTGTGGGGAGGAACACTGAAGCTTTCTTT.

The genes are TRBV30 and TRBJ1-2; a weak D match, TRBD1 (5 bases). Germline V gene sequence: CDR1 GTSNPN, CDR2 SVGIG (reference sequence). The V end was cut by 2 bases, the J end by 8 bases, with 15 bases between. The CDR3 is 13 amino acids. CDR3 in amino acids: CAWSTGGSRGYTF. The CDR3 nucleotides read TGTGCCTGGAGTACTGGGGGGTCGAGGGGCTACACCTTC.

V is TRBV6-5 and J is TRBJ2-5; no clear D gene. The CDR3 loop spans 13 amino acids. The V gene lost 2 bases and the J gene lost 2 bases, with 6 bases spanning the gap. Per the germline V gene, CDR1 is MNHEY and CDR2 is SVGAGI. In nucleotides, the CDR3 is TGTGCCAGCAGTTACGGGCCGCAAGAGACCCAGTACTTC. It is translated as CASSYGPQETQYF.

The chain combines TRBV7-2 with TRBJ1-2; maybe TRBD1 (5 bases). V was cut by 5 bases and J by 1 base, with 11 bases left in between. The CDR3 is made up of 14 amino acids. Germline values: CDR1 SGHTA, CDR2 FQGNSA. CDR3 amino acids: CASSSVRVNYGYTF. CDR3 DNA sequence: TGTGCCAGCAGCAGTGTCAGGGTTAACTATGGCTACACCTTC. Full variable domain (remainder filled in from reference TRBV7-2 and TRBJ1-2): GAGVSQSPSNKVTEKGKDVELRCDPISGHTALYWYRQSLGQGLEFLIYFQGNSAPDKSGLPSDRFSAERTGGSVSTLTIQRTQQEDSAVYLCASSSVRVNYGYTFGSGTRLTVV.

This chain joins TRBV21-1 and TRBJ1-6; TRBD1 is the table's D call, not checked against the DNA. TRBV21-1 is listed as a pseudogene. The length of the CDR3 is 15 residues. The CDR3 nucleotides are TGTGCCAGCAGCGACTCCGGGACACCGGGTTCACCCCTCCACTTT. Residues: CASSDSGTPGSPLHF.

The J gene is TRBJ2-3, the V gene TRBV5-1; 7 positions match TRBD1. Germline V gene data show CDR1 as SGHRS and CDR2 as YFSETQ. The CDR3 has 15 residues. The junction had 5 bases not matched to a gene; V was cut back by 4 bases and J by 0 bases. The CDR3 loop reads CASSPGTASTDTQYF. CDR3 bases: TGCGCCAGCAGCCCCGGGACAGCTAGCACAGATACGCAGTATTTT.

CDR3 in DNA: TGTGCCAGCTCGGTTATAAGCTGGACAGGGAATCCCACCGGGGAGCTGTTTTTT. It translates to CASSVISWTGNPTGELFF. J is TRBJ2-2 and V is TRBV18; 8 positions agree with TRBD1. Germline V gives CDR1 KGHSH, CDR2 LQKENI. This CDR3 is built from 18 residues. V lost 6 bases, J lost 4 bases, and 16 bases stayed unmatched. Filled out from reference TRBV18 and TRBJ2-2, the complete variable domain reads NAGVMQNPRHLVRRRGQEARLRCSPMKGHSHVYWYRQLPEEGLKFMVYLQKENIIDESGMPKERFSAEFPKEGPSILRIQQVVRGDSAAYFCASSVISWTGNPTGELFFGEGSRLTVL.

The CDR3 loop is CASSSLADEQFF. The CDR3 DNA sequence: TGTGCCAGCAGCTCCCTAGCGGACGAGCAGTTCTTC. V and J are TRBV27 and TRBJ2-1; 7 bases map to TRBD2. CDR3 length: 12 residues. Looked up from germline, CDR1 is MNHEY and CDR2 is SMNVEV (reference sequence). Unmatched junction bases numbered 6, after V lost 6 bases and J lost 10 bases.

The CDR3 DNA sequence: TGTGCCATCAGTGACGGGACAAGCAATCAGCCCCAGCATTTT. Its translation: CAISDGTSNQPQHF. The chain recombines TRBV10-3 with TRBJ1-5; D is possibly TRBD1 (6 bases). This CDR3 has 14 amino acids. V shed 3 bases and J shed 1 base, with 7 bases lying between them. Per germline, CDR1 ENHRY and CDR2 SYGVKD.

The chain links TRBV10-3 to TRBJ1-1; D is unclear. Germline V gene sequence: CDR1 ENHRY, CDR2 SYGVKD. Deletions cut 10 bases from V and 2 bases from J, with 5 bases between. The CDR3 is made up of 10 amino acids. The CDR3 spells CATYNTEAFF. In DNA, the CDR3 is TGTGCCACCTATAACACTGAAGCTTTCTTT.

Comments on this clone: A clone one base away is much larger, so this may be a read error. This rearrangement joins TRBV5-1 to TRBJ2-7, with D perhaps TRBD2 (5 bases). CDR1 SGHRS and CDR2 YFSETQ come from the germline V gene. The CDR3 extends over 15 amino acids. The DNA of the CDR3 is TGCGCCAGCAACTTGATGTCGGGGAACACCTACGAGCAGTACTTC. It is translated as CASNLMSGNTYEQYF.

This clone was seen only once. The gene calls are TRBV2 and TRBJ2-7; TRBD1 matches at 8 bases. Germline CDR1 reads SNHLY; CDR2 reads FYNNEI. V lost 4 bases to trimming and J lost 7 bases; unmatched junction nucleotides: 6. This CDR3 has 13 amino acids. The CDR3 protein is CASSVTGVGEQYF. The CDR3 nucleotides read TGTGCCAGCAGTGTGACAGGGGTGGGGGAGCAGTACTTC.

The genes are TRBV2 and TRBJ1-1; D call uncertain. Germline CDR1 reads SNHLY; CDR2 reads FYNNEI. V gave up 7 bases and J gave up 2 bases, with 20 bases separating them. CDR3 length equals 16 residues. The CDR3 here is CASTNAAASFNTEAFF. CDR3 in DNA: TGTGCCAGCACTAATGCGGCAGCCTCCTTCAACACTGAAGCTTTCTTT.

The chain couples TRBV7-9 to TRBJ2-5, with 10 bases lining up with TRBD1. Unmatched junction bases numbered 5, after V lost 5 bases and J lost 5 bases. CDR1 SEHNR and CDR2 FQNEAQ come from the germline V gene (reference sequence). This CDR3 is 14 amino acids long. The CDR3 DNA sequence: TGTGCCAGCAGCGTCAGACAGGGGGCGGAGACCCAGTACTTC. Encoded protein: CASSVRQGAETQYF. Combining the CDR3 with reference TRBV7-9 and TRBJ2-5 gives the whole variable domain DTGVSQNPRHKITKRGQNVTFRCDPISEHNRLYWYRQTLGQGPEFLTYFQNEAQLEKSRLLSDRFSAERPKGSFSTLEIQRTEQGDSAMYLCASSVRQGAETQYFGPGTRLLVL.

The chain employs TRBV10-3 and TRBJ2-1, with 10 bases identical to TRBD2. Trimming cost V 0 bases and J 3 bases; bases outside gene matches: 8. This CDR3 comprises 18 residues. Germline V gene data show CDR1 as ENHRY and CDR2 as SYGVKD. CDR3 in DNA: TGTGCCATCAGTGAGTCGAGAGCTAGCGGGGGCCTCTACAATGAGCAGTTCTTC. It is translated as CAISESRASGGLYNEQFF.

V is TRBV6-5 and J is TRBJ1-1; D is ambiguous. This CDR3 is 15 amino acids long. The germline gives CDR1 MNHEY, CDR2 SVGAGI. The germline V and J ends were trimmed by 0 bases and 2 bases, with 10 bases remaining between them. CDR3 nucleotides: TGTGCCAGCAGTTACTCCTGGGAGGCCAACACTGAAGCTTTCTTT. As protein: CASSYSWEANTEAFF.

Concerning this clone: The same CDR3 is also encoded by other DNA sequences in this sample. V usage is TRBV30 and J usage is TRBJ2-2; 10 positions match TRBD2. Germline trimming cut 0 bases from V and 5 bases from J; bases unmatched to any gene: 6. This CDR3 has 16 amino acids. In germline, CDR1 is GTSNPN, CDR2 SVGIG (reference sequence). CDR3 bases: TGTGCCTGGAGTGTGCTAGCGGGGGCCCTGACCGGGGAGCTGTTTTTT. Translated: CAWSVLAGALTGELFF.

The chain couples TRBV29-1 to TRBJ2-1; weak D call: TRBD1 (5 bases). The CDR3 contains 13 residues. V was shortened by 3 bases and J by 7 bases, with 13 bases between the two germline ends. Germline values: CDR1 SQVTM, CDR2 ANQGSEA. The CDR3 here is CSVELTRENEQFF. In nucleotides, the CDR3 is TGCAGCGTTGAGCTTACCAGGGAAAATGAGCAGTTCTTC.

V is TRBV4-1 and J is TRBJ1-3; D is perhaps TRBD1 (5 bases). CDR1 MGHRA and CDR2 YSYEKL come from the germline V gene. V dropped 7 bases and J dropped 0 bases, with 16 bases sitting between them. The CDR3 is 16 residues long. CDR3 in DNA: TGCGCCAGCACTGACCTGGGGGGGGGCTCTGGAAACACCATATATTTT. It translates to CASTDLGGGSGNTIYF.

CDR3 in DNA: TGCGCCAGCAGCTTGGGCCGGGACAGGGCGAACTATGGCTACACCTTC. It yields the protein CASSLGRDRANYGYTF. This chain links TRBV5-1 with TRBJ1-2; 9 nucleotides line up with TRBD1. CDR1 and CDR2 (germline): SGHRS, YFSETQ. CDR3 length: 16 amino acids. V lost 0 bases, J lost 2 bases, and 5 bases stayed unmatched.

Points on this clone: The DNA is left out, because the CDR3 cannot be placed on it with certainty; the CDR3 is given as TCRdb lists it. This chain uses TRBV21-1 with TRBJ1-1. TRBV21-1 is annotated as a pseudogene. The CDR3 is 18 amino acids in total, end residues counted. The CDR3 loop reads CASSKVGRGILLNTEAFF.

J is TRBJ2-7 and V is TRBV5-5; TRBD1 matches at 10 bases. This CDR3 region has 18 residues. The V gene's germline CDR1 is SGHKS and CDR2 YYEKEE (reference sequence). Germline trimming cut 2 bases from V and 3 bases from J; bases unmatched to any gene: 14. The CDR3 DNA sequence: TGTGCCAGCAGCTTTAGGCGGACAGGGGGATCAATTAGCTACGAGCAGTACTTC. This translates into CASSFRRTGGSISYEQYF.

The sample holds one count of this clone. The chain is built from TRBV19 and TRBJ2-7, with a possible D match to TRBD1 (7 bases). The CDR3 consists of 14 residues. Looked up from germline, CDR1 is LNHDA and CDR2 is SQIVND (reference sequence). Trimming took off 7 bases at V and 5 bases at J, with 18 bases between the two ends. The CDR3 protein is CASTLGGGNHEQYF. The CDR3 nucleotides read TGTGCCAGTACCTTAGGGGGCGGGAACCACGAGCAGTACTTC.

The chain has TRBV7-3 and TRBJ1-6, with 10 bases matching TRBD1. With 0 bases clipped from V and 8 bases from J, the junction kept 1 base outside the gene matches. The CDR3 is 15 residues long. Germline CDR1 is SGHTA and CDR2 is FQGTGA. Here the CDR3 reads CASSLTGTGDSPLHF. CDR3 nucleotide sequence: TGTGCCAGCAGCTTAACGGGGACAGGGGATTCACCCCTCCACTTT.

The gene calls are TRBV13 and TRBJ1-1, with 10 bases aligning to TRBD1. There are 17 residues in the CDR3. Germline trimming cut 5 bases from V and 5 bases from J; bases unmatched to any gene: 14. Germline lookup yields CDR1 PRHDT and CDR2 FYEKMQ (reference sequence). The CDR3 coding sequence is TGTGCCAGCAGCCCACGGGACAGGGGCCCACTTGGGACTGAAGCTTTCTTT. This translates into CASSPRDRGPLGTEAFF.